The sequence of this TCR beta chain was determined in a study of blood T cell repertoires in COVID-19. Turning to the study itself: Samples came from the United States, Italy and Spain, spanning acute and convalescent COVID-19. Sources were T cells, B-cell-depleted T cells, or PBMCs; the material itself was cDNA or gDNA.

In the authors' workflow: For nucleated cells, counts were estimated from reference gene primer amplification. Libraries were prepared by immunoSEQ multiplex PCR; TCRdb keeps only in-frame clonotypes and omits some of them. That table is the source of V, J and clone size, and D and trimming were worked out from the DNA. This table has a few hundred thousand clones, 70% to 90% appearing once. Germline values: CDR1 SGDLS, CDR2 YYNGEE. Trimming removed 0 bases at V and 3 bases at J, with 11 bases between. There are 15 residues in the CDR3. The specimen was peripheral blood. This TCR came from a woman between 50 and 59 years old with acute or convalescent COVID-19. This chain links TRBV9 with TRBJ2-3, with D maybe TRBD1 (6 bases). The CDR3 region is CASSVGMGATDTQYF. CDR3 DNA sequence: TGTGCCAGCAGCGTAGGGATGGGGGCAACAGATACGCAGTATTTT.